This T cell receptor (beta chain) originates from a study of blood T cells in healthy people across ages. For the second PCR, which ran for roughly 7 to 11 cycles, a sample-barcoded 5' primer and a J-beta primer mix were used. TCRdb processed the 5' RACE reads anew with MiXCR; each CDR3 protein has one entry. The table includes approximately 800,000 distinct CDR3 sequences, over 45% detected once. The CDR3 has 15 amino acids. V dropped 2 bases and J dropped 2 bases, with 10 bases sitting between them. From germline, CDR1 is SGHVS and CDR2 FNYEAQ. This clonotype was detected once. V is TRBV7-6 and J is TRBJ2-1; a possible D gene is TRBD2 (6 bases). This receptor was identified in a man aged 25 to 40 in good health. Sequenced input: blood. CDR3 amino acids: CASSLKGLPYNEQFF. CDR3 DNA: TGTGCCAGCAGCTTAAAGGGACTGCCCTACAATGAGCAGTTCTTC.